This entry lists 19 T cell receptor beta chains sequenced from one sample in a study of CD8+CD57+ T cells in acquired aplastic anemia. CDR3 and TCR beta VDJ profiling relied on genomic DNA as the template. TCRdb independently ran MiXCR on the reads; one entry per CDR3 protein. The sample yields about 160,000 distinct CDR3 sequences, 70% to 80% seen once. Whoever was chosen for sequencing had shown CD8+CD57+ cell expansion by flow cytometry. Sequencing was carried out using sorted CD4+, CD8+, or CD8+CD57+ T cells (not recorded which) from PBMCs. The receptor source for this set is a human donor with aplastic anemia.

This chain connects TRBV19 to TRBJ1-1; weak D call: TRBD1 (5 bases). V was pared by 5 bases and J by 0 bases, with 13 bases between. Germline CDR1 reads LNHDA; CDR2 reads SQIVND (reference sequence). The CDR3 totals 15 residues. CDR3 sequence reads: CASSHGHLMNTEAFF. As DNA, the CDR3 is TGTGCCAGTAGTCACGGACACCTCATGAACACTGAAGCTTTCTTT.

Notes on this clonotype: An end of the junction differs from the germline gene, which may be a read error. V usage is TRBV24-1 and J usage is TRBJ2-5, with D possibly being TRBD2 (5 bases). The CDR3 runs 13 residues. Germline V lookup: CDR1 KGHDR, CDR2 SFDVKD. In DNA form, the CDR3 reads TGTGCCAGCAGTTACAGCGGAGGAGAGACCCAGTACTTC. It specifies CASSYSGGETQYF.

There are a few counts of this clonotype. CDR3 DNA sequence: TGTGCCAGCAGTTTAATGGGGACAGGGGAGCTGTTTTTT. Translated: CASSLMGTGELFF. This chain connects TRBV6-4 to TRBJ2-2; D is perhaps TRBD1 (6 bases). Deletions cut 5 bases from V and 8 bases from J, with 12 bases between. The CDR3 covers 13 residues. CDR1 is MRHNA and CDR2 is SNTAGT in the germline V gene.

This rearrangement joins TRBV7-2 to TRBJ1-3; TRBD1 agrees at 7 bases. The germline CDR1 and CDR2 sequences are SGHTA and FQGNSA. CDR3 length: 17 residues. V was clipped by 6 bases and J by 3 bases; unmatched bases: 14. The CDR3 DNA is TGTGCCAGCAGTTTGGGAGGGCAGGGGGTTAGTGGAAACACCATATATTTT. It translates to CASSLGGQGVSGNTIYF.

This clonotype was observed a single time. The chain is built from TRBV24-1 and TRBJ2-6; no firm D call. The CDR3 covers 15 residues. Trimming shortened V by 3 bases and J by 3 bases, and 8 bases separated the two germline ends. From germline, CDR1 is KGHDR and CDR2 SFDVKD. DNA for the CDR3: TGTGCCACCAGTGATCGAGGCGGTGGGGCCAACGTCCTGACTTTC. It encodes CATSDRGGGANVLTF.

This clonotype was observed many times. V gene TRBV6-4 combines with J gene TRBJ2-1, with TRBD2 identical over 7 bases. V lost 5 bases, J lost 4 bases, and 5 bases stayed unmatched. Germline CDR1 MRHNA, CDR2 SNTAGT. The CDR3 covers 14 residues. The CDR3 sequence is CASSSSGEYNEQFF. The CDR3, as DNA: TGTGCCAGCAGTTCCAGCGGGGAATACAATGAGCAGTTCTTC.

This clonotype was counted a single time. The chain has TRBV6-6 and TRBJ2-3; maybe TRBD2 (5 bases). Looked up from germline, CDR1 is MNHNY and CDR2 is SVGAGI (reference sequence). The V and J ends lost 2 bases and 0 bases respectively, with 12 bases between them. CDR3 length: 16 amino acids. This CDR3 is CASSYDWGASTDTQYF. The CDR3 region has the DNA TGTGCCAGCAGTTACGACTGGGGAGCTAGCACAGATACGCAGTATTTT.

This clonotype came up a few times. The rearrangement uses TRBV15 and TRBJ2-5; D gene unclear. Trimming left V 3 bases short and J 1 base short, with 12 bases between. Germline V gives CDR1 LNHNV, CDR2 YYDKDF (reference sequence). This CDR3 is built from 15 residues. The CDR3 coding sequence is TGTGCCACCAGCAGTGACTCCCCAGGCCAAGAGACCCAGTACTTC. It is translated as CATSSDSPGQETQYF.

V gene TRBV24-1 combines with J gene TRBJ2-3; TRBD1 matches 7 bases. The V segment lost 4 bases and the J segment 6 bases; nucleotides outside the gene matches: 15. CDR1 and CDR2 (germline): KGHDR, SFDVKD. The length of the CDR3 is 17 residues. Written as DNA, the CDR3 is TGTGCCACCAGTGACCCCGACCCGGGACAGCCCGAGGATACGCAGTATTTT. It yields the protein CATSDPDPGQPEDTQYF.

The V call is TRBV11-1, the J call TRBJ2-7; D is uncertain. Germline V lookup: CDR1 SGHAT, CDR2 FQDESV (reference sequence). Trimming took off 5 bases at V and 0 bases at J, with 17 bases between the two ends. The CDR3 covers 16 residues. CDR3 residues: CASSPAPRAASYEQYF. Here the CDR3 DNA reads TGTGCCAGCAGCCCCGCTCCAAGGGCAGCCTCCTACGAGCAGTACTTC.

The chain couples TRBV5-4 to TRBJ1-2, with a possible D match to TRBD1 (6 bases). Germline lookup yields CDR1 SGHNT and CDR2 YYREEE (reference sequence). V was shortened by 0 bases and J by 3 bases, with 12 bases between the two germline ends. CDR3 length equals 15 residues. The DNA of the CDR3 is TGTGCCAGCAGCTTGGACAACCCAGGGGACTATGGCTACACCTTC. It encodes CASSLDNPGDYGYTF.

CDR3 amino acids: CASNLGSIKGETQYF. CDR3 bases: TGTGCCAGCAATCTGGGATCGATTAAGGGGGAGACCCAGTACTTC. The J gene is TRBJ2-5, the V gene TRBV9, with D perhaps TRBD1 (5 bases). V dropped 6 bases and J dropped 5 bases, with 20 bases sitting between them. Germline V lookup: CDR1 SGDLS, CDR2 YYNGEE. The CDR3 is made up of 15 amino acids.

The CDR3 here is CSAEGGQGSTDTQYF. CDR3 coding DNA: TGCAGTGCAGAAGGGGGTCAGGGTAGCACAGATACGCAGTATTTT. The chain employs TRBV20-1 and TRBJ2-3, with a tentative D call TRBD1 (6 bases). Per germline, CDR1 DFQATT and CDR2 SNEGSKA (reference sequence). Trimming shortened V by 6 bases and J by 0 bases, and 16 bases separated the two germline ends. This CDR3 is 15 amino acids long.

This chain connects TRBV10-3 to TRBJ2-7; either TRBD1 or TRBD2 may supply D (5 bases each). This CDR3 is 13 amino acids long. Trimming took 10 bases from V and 4 from J, leaving 17 bases between them. Looked up from germline, CDR1 is ENHRY and CDR2 is SYGVKD. The CDR3 DNA is TGTGCCAGCAAACGTGGGGGTGAGTACGAGCAGTACTTC. It translates to CASKRGGEYEQYF.

About this clonotype: This is likely a read error, given that the CDR3 carries no conserved phenylalanine or tryptophan at its end. No DNA is shown, since the ends of the CDR3 on it are uncertain; the CDR3 is the one TCRdb lists. The CDR3 loop is CASRDLAGGAYSL. The rearrangement links TRBV7-6 to TRBJ2-5; whether TRBD2, the table's D call, matches the DNA was not checked. From germline, CDR1 is SGHVS and CDR2 FNYEAQ. With termini counted, the CDR3 has 13 amino acids.

The V call is TRBV7-3, the J call TRBJ1-2; D gene uncertain. Germline assignment: CDR1 SGHTA and CDR2 FQGTGA. This CDR3 is built from 15 residues. Trimming removed 5 bases at V and 2 bases at J, with 15 bases between. DNA of the CDR3: TGTGCCAGCAGCCCCGAACCAGTTGCCAACTATGGCTACACCTTC. This codes for CASSPEPVANYGYTF.

The chain is built from TRBV24-1 and TRBJ1-5, with D maybe TRBD1 (5 bases). Deletions cut 10 bases from V and 1 base from J, with 10 bases between. There are 13 residues in the CDR3. Per germline, CDR1 KGHDR and CDR2 SFDVKD. In DNA, the CDR3 is TGTGCCACGGCGCGGGGGAGCAATCAGCCCCAGCATTTT. Its protein product is CATARGSNQPQHF.

This clonotype was found many times. The chain uses TRBV20-1 and TRBJ1-1, with D perhaps TRBD1 (6 bases). Germline CDR1 reads DFQATT; CDR2 reads SNEGSKA (reference sequence). CDR3 length: 13 residues. V was pared by 3 bases and J by 3 bases, with 11 bases between. The CDR3 region has the DNA TGCAGTGCTAGTGGAGGGGGAGACACTGAAGCTTTCTTT. Translated, it gives CSASGGGDTEAFF.

The J gene is TRBJ1-6, the V gene TRBV20-1, with 8 bases matching TRBD1. Germline lookup yields CDR1 DFQATT and CDR2 SNEGSKA (reference sequence). CDR3 size: 14 residues. The V gene end was trimmed by 3 bases and the J gene end by 9 bases; junction bases not matched to a gene: 7. CDR3 amino acids: CSASDQGAGSPLHF. The CDR3 region has the DNA TGCAGTGCTAGTGATCAGGGGGCAGGTTCACCCCTCCACTTT.